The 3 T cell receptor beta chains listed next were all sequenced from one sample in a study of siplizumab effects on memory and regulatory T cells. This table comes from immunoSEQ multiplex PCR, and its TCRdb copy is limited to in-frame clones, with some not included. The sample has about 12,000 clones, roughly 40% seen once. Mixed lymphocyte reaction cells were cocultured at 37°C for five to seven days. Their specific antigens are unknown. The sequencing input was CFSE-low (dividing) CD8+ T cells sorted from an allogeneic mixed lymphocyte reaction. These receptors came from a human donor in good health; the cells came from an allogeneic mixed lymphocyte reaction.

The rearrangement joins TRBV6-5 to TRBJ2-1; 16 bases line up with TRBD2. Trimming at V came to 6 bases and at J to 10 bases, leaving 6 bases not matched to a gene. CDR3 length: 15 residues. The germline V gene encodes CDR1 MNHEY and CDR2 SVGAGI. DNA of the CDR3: TGTGCCAGCAGACCGGGACTAGCGGGGGGGTGGGAGCAGTTCTTC. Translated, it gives CASRPGLAGGWEQFF.

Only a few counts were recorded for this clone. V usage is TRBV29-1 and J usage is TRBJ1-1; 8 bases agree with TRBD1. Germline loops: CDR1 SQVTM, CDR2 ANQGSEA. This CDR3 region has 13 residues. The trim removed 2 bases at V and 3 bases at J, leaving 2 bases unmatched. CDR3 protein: CSVELTGDTEAFF. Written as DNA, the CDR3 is TGCAGCGTTGAACTGACAGGGGACACTGAAGCTTTCTTT.

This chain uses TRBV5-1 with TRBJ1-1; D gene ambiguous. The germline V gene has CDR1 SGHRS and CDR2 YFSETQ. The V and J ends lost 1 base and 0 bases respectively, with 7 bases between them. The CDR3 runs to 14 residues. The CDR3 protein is CASSLYGMNTEAFF. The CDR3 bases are TGCGCCAGCAGCTTGTATGGGATGAACACTGAAGCTTTCTTT.